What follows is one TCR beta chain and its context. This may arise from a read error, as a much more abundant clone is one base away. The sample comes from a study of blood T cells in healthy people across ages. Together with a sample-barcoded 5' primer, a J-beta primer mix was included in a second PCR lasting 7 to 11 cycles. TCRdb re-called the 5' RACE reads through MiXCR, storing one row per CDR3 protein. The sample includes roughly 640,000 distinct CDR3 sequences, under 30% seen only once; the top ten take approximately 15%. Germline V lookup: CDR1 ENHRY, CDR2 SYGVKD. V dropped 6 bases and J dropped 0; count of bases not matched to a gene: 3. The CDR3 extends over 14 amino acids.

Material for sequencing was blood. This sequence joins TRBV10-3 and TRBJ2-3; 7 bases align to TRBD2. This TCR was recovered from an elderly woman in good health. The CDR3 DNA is TGTGCCATCAGGGCGGGGGTTAGCACAGATACGCAGTATTTT. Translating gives CAIRAGVSTDTQYF.